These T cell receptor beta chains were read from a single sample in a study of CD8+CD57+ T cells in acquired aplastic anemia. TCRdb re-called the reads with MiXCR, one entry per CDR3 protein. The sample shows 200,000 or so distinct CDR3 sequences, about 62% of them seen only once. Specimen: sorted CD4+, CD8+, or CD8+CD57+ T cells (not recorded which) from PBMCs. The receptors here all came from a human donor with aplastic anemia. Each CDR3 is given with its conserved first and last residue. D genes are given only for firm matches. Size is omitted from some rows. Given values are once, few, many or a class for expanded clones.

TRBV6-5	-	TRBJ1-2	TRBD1	TGTGCCAGCAGTTACTCGACAGGGAAAAGGGACGGCTACACCTTC	CASSYSTGKRDGYTF
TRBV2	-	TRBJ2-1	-	TGTGCCAGTGTCCGAGGGGATGAGCAGTTCTTC	CASVRGDEQFF
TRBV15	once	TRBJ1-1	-	TGTGCCACCAGCAGAGTGGACAGCCAAGCTTTCTTT	CATSRVDSQAFF
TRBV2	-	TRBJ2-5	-	TGTGCCAGCAGTGAAGCGCTTGGGGGCCGGGAGACCCAGTACTTC	CASSEALGGRETQYF
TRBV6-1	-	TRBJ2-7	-	TGCGCCAGCAGTGAAGCGAGGACCACCTACGAGCAGTACTTC	CASSEARTTYEQYF
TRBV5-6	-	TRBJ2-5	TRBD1	TGTGCCAGCAGCTTGGGGGACAGGCGAGAAGAGACCCAGTACTTC	CASSLGDRREETQYF
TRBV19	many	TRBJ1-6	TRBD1	TGTGCCAGTAGTCTCTCACCGACAGGGAATTCACCCCTCCACTTT	CASSLSPTGNSPLHF
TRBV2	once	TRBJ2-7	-	TGTGCCAGCAGCCGACAGTTCCCCTACGAGCAGTACTTC	CASSRQFPYEQYF
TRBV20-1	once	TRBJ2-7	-	TGCAGTGCTAGAGATCAGGGGGGGGTGGAGCAGTACTTC	CSARDQGGVEQYF
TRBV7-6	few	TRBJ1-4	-	TGTGCCAGCAGATTAACCTGGGCTGAAAAACTGTTTTTT	CASRLTWAEKLFF
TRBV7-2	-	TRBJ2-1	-	TGTGCCAGCAGCGGATACAATGAGCAGTTCTTC	CASSGYNEQFF
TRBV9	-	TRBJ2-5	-	TGTGCCAGCAGCGGTCATGCTGGGACCCAGTACTTC	CASSGHAGTQYF
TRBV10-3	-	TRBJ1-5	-	TGTGCCATCAGTGGCGGGGTAGGCCAGCCCCAGCATTTT	CAISGGVGQPQHF
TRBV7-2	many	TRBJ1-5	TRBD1	TGTGCCAGCAGCTGGACAGGTAGCAATCAGCCCCAGCATTTT	CASSWTGSNQPQHF
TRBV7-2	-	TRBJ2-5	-	TGTGCCAGCAGCTTAGCGCCTGGGGATGAGACCCAGTACTTC	CASSLAPGDETQYF
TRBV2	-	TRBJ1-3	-	TGTGCCAGCAGTGATAAGGGTGCCTCTGGAAACACCATATATTTT	CASSDKGASGNTIYF
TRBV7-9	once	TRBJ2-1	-	TGTGCCAGCAGCTTAGATGCAGGGATTGGATACAATGAGCAGCTCTTC	CASSLDAGIGYNEQLF
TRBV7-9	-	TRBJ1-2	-	TGTGCCAGCAGCCCTACCGGGACACGGTCCTATGGCTACACCTTC	CASSPTGTRSYGYTF